The source of this T cell receptor beta chain is a study of tumor T cells in aggressive B-cell lymphoma. The CDR3 totals 13 residues. Germline CDR1 and CDR2: MNHEY and SVGAGI. With V trimmed by 6 bases and J by 7 bases, 7 bases remained unmatched. The protocol was immunoSEQ multiplex PCR, while the TCRdb copy is restricted to in-frame clones and leaves out a portion. The sample holds about 10,000 clones, about nine tenths seen once. The TCR was taken from an adult with diffuse large B cell lymphoma. The chain combines TRBV6-5 with TRBJ1-1; 8 bases are a match to TRBD1. The source material was tumor tissue. CDR3 region: CASRKTGAGEAFF. CDR3 bases: TGTGCCAGCAGAAAGACAGGGGCAGGTGAAGCTTTCTTT.